The 23 T cell receptor beta chains listed next were all sequenced from one sample in a study of spatial heterogeneity in lung cancer. Time point noted: sample taken at primary tumor resection. The study, taken as a whole, reports: Counts of expanded alpha and beta TCRs within tumors tracked the tumor nonsynonymous mutation count.

MiXCR, run by TCRdb on the 5' RACE reads, gives a single entry per CDR3 protein. The profile shows 9,500 or so distinct CDR3 sequences, 8% of them singletons. Their recognized antigens are unknown. This specimen was lung tumor tissue, taken at surgery. The receptors stem from a male donor with early-stage non-small cell lung cancer.

This clonotype was recorded at least ten times. The chain links TRBV5-1 to TRBJ2-4; TRBD1 agrees at 7 bases. This CDR3 is built from 16 residues. The J segment lost 3 bases and the V segment lost 4 bases, leaving 10 bases of the junction unmatched. The germline CDR1 and CDR2 sequences are SGHRS and YFSETQ. CDR3 nucleotides: TGCGCCAGCAGCGTCCGACAGGGAATCGGCAAAAACATTCAGTACTTC. This sequence encodes CASSVRQGIGKNIQYF.

This clonotype was found many times. This sequence joins TRBV18 and TRBJ2-5; unclear D gene. The V end lost 2 bases, the J end lost 1 base, and 11 bases lay between the germline ends. This CDR3 contains 15 residues. Looked up from germline, CDR1 is KGHSH and CDR2 is LQKENI. CDR3 DNA: TGTGCCAGCTCACCATCGTCCACAGTCCAAGAGACCCAGTACTTC. Translated: CASSPSSTVQETQYF. Variable domain in full (rest from reference TRBV18 and TRBJ2-5): NAGVMQNPRHLVRRRGQEARLRCSPMKGHSHVYWYRQLPEEGLKFMVYLQKENIIDESGMPKERFSAEFPKEGPSILRIQQVVRGDSAAYFCASSPSSTVQETQYFGPGTRLLVL.

The table lists this clonotype with many counts. The J gene is TRBJ2-7, the V gene TRBV14; D ambiguous. CDR1 and CDR2 from the germline V gene are SGHDN and FVKESK. V lost 1 base and J lost 2, with 12 bases in between. The CDR3 loop spans 15 amino acids. CDR3 protein: CASSQGLGPPYEQYF. CDR3 in DNA: TGTGCCAGCAGCCAAGGTCTAGGGCCCCCCTACGAGCAGTACTTC.

This clonotype occurred many times. The chain links TRBV28 to TRBJ2-7; TRBD1 matches at 7 bases. Trimming cost V 2 bases and J 6 bases; bases outside gene matches: 7. Germline CDR1 and CDR2: MDHEN and SYDVKM. CDR3 length: 14 amino acids. CDR3 region: CASSLRQGVSEQYF. As DNA, the CDR3 is TGTGCCAGCAGTTTACGTCAGGGGGTCTCCGAGCAGTACTTC.

In this sample, this clonotype turned up a few times. V and J are TRBV4-2 and TRBJ2-3; D uncertain. This CDR3 is built from 12 residues. CDR1 and CDR2 from the germline V gene are LGHNA and YNFKEQ. Trimming removed 0 bases at V and 5 bases at J, with 3 bases between. The CDR3 DNA follows: TGTGCCAGCAGCCAAGAAAGAGATACGCAGTATTTT. It codes for CASSQERDTQYF.

This clonotype was seen a handful of times. The J gene is TRBJ2-1, the V gene TRBV24-1, with 10 bases aligning to TRBD2. Trimming at V came to 6 bases and at J to 6 bases, leaving 7 bases not matched to a gene. Germline CDR1 is KGHDR and CDR2 is SFDVKD. The CDR3 spans 15 residues. The CDR3: CATSSGGAVINEQFF. CDR3 in DNA: TGTGCCACCAGTAGCGGGGGGGCGGTTATCAATGAGCAGTTCTTC.

This clonotype is labeled medium-sized. J is TRBJ2-3 and V is TRBV2; TRBD1 might be the D (6 bases). The V end was cut by 2 bases, the J end by 1 base, with 13 bases between. Germline-derived CDR1 and CDR2 are SNHLY and FYNNEI. The CDR3 covers 16 residues. CDR3 DNA sequence: TGTGCCAGCAGTGAAAGGTGGGGGCCCCGCACAGATACGCAGTATTTT. The encoded protein is CASSERWGPRTDTQYF.

The rearrangement uses TRBV11-2 and TRBJ2-1, with 13 positions matching TRBD2. J gave up 7 bases and V 4 bases, and 13 bases lay outside the gene matches. CDR3 length: 18 residues. Germline loops: CDR1 SGHAT, CDR2 FQNNGV. The CDR3 sequence is CASSSTGSGTSGNNEQFF. DNA of the CDR3: TGTGCCAGCAGCTCTACTGGGTCCGGGACTAGCGGGAATAATGAGCAGTTCTTC. Full variable domain (missing parts from reference TRBV11-2 and TRBJ2-1): EAGVAQSPRYKIIEKRQSVAFWCNPISGHATLYWYQQILGQGPKLLIQFQNNGVVDDSQLPKDRFSAERLKGVDSTLKIQPAKLEDSAVYLCASSSTGSGTSGNNEQFFGPGTRLTVL.

By proportion, this clonotype is medium-sized (0.01 to 0.1%). V usage is TRBV5-1 and J usage is TRBJ2-5; no firm D call. Germline V CDR1 and CDR2: SGHRS, YFSETQ. Trimming took 0 bases from V and 0 from J, leaving 6 bases between them. The CDR3 is made up of 14 amino acids. The CDR3 is CASSLGFDQETQYF. For the CDR3, the DNA is TGCGCCAGCAGCTTGGGATTTGACCAAGAGACCCAGTACTTC.

The chain joins TRBV3-1 to TRBJ2-1; 9 bases fit TRBD1. Germline V lookup: CDR1 LGHDT, CDR2 YNNKEL (reference sequence). CDR3 length: 12 amino acids. The junction had 5 bases not matched to a gene; V was cut back by 6 bases and J by 11 bases. CDR3 DNA sequence: TGTGCCAGCAGTCTGGGGACAGGGAAGCAGTTCTTC. This gives the protein CASSLGTGKQFF.

The sample holds many counts of this clonotype. V is TRBV6-5 and J is TRBJ2-5, with D possibly matching TRBD1 (5 bases). Looked up from germline, CDR1 is MNHEY and CDR2 is SVGAGI. The CDR3 is made up of 13 amino acids. Trimming removed 6 bases at V and 4 bases at J, with 12 bases between. Written as DNA, the CDR3 is TGTGCCAGCAGCCTGCAGGGTCCAGAGACCCAGTACTTC. Protein sequence: CASSLQGPETQYF.

In its sample, this clonotype was seen many times. This chain joins TRBV18 and TRBJ2-7; D remains ambiguous. Germline lookup yields CDR1 KGHSH and CDR2 LQKENI. The CDR3 consists of 15 residues. Trimming took off 1 base at V and 0 bases at J, with 10 bases between the two ends. As DNA, the CDR3 is TGTGCCAGCTCACCACAAAGGGAAGTCTCCTACGAGCAGTACTTC. Residues: CASSPQREVSYEQYF.

This clonotype showed up many times. The rearrangement joins TRBV25-1 to TRBJ2-7, with TRBD1 matching 9 bases. V dropped 5 bases and J dropped 3; count of bases not matched to a gene: 5. From germline, CDR1 is MGHDK and CDR2 SYGVNS. The length of the CDR3 is 14 residues. The CDR3: CASSRTGDFYEQYF. The CDR3 DNA is TGTGCCAGCAGTCGGACAGGGGATTTCTACGAGCAGTACTTC.

This clonotype was detected ten times or more. V gene TRBV7-2 combines with J gene TRBJ1-2; no reliable D call. This CDR3 region has 13 residues. V was clipped by 2 bases and J by 4 bases, with 8 bases between them. Germline V gene lookup returns CDR1 SGHTA and CDR2 FQGNSA. The chain's CDR3 is CASSLQALYGYTF. The CDR3 nucleotides are TGTGCCAGCAGCTTACAGGCCCTCTATGGCTACACCTTC.

This clonotype was detected many times. The rearrangement links TRBV6-1 to TRBJ2-1; D is possibly TRBD1 (5 bases). Germline lookup yields CDR1 MNHNS and CDR2 SASEGT. V was cut by 6 bases and J by 4 bases, with 10 bases left in between. This CDR3 has 13 residues. This CDR3 reads CASSQGFYNEQFF. CDR3 coding DNA: TGTGCCAGCAGCCAGGGTTTTTACAATGAGCAGTTCTTC.

With regard to this clonotype: At one boundary the junction diverges from the germline segment, which might be a read error. J is TRBJ2-5 and V is TRBV6-5, with 7 bases aligning to TRBD2. This CDR3 has 15 amino acids. Per germline, CDR1 MNHEY and CDR2 SVGAGI. As DNA, the CDR3 is TGTGCCAGCAGGCTCCGGGACTACCCTCAAGAGACCCAGAACTTC. Translated: CASRLRDYPQETQNF.

This clonotype showed up many times. The gene calls are TRBV7-6 and TRBJ2-6; D call uncertain. This CDR3 is built from 14 residues. V was pared by 2 bases and J by 0 bases, with 2 bases between. The germline V gene has CDR1 SGHVS and CDR2 FNYEAQ. The CDR3 bases are TGTGCCAGCAGCTTAACCTCTGGGGCCAACGTCCTGACTTTC. Protein product: CASSLTSGANVLTF. Drawing the rest from reference TRBV7-6 and TRBJ2-6, the complete variable domain is GAGVSQSPRYKVTKRGQDVALRCDPISGHVSLYWYRQALGQGPEFLTYFNYEAQQDKSGLPNDRFSAERPEGSISTLTIQRTEQRDSAMYRCASSLTSGANVLTFGAGSRLTVL.

This clonotype has at least ten counts. This CDR3 reads CASSESAGVAKNIQYF. The CDR3 nucleotides are TGCGCCAGCAGTGAGTCGGCGGGGGTAGCCAAAAACATTCAGTACTTC. The chain employs TRBV10-2 and TRBJ2-4, with TRBD2 matching over 7 bases. After removal of 0 bases from V and 0 bases from J, the junction contained 2 bases not matched to a gene. This CDR3 has 16 residues. Germline CDR1 WSHSY, CDR2 SAAADI.

The J gene is TRBJ1-1, the V gene TRBV12-3 or TRBV12-4; unclear D gene. Trimming removed 5 bases at V and 5 bases at J, with 9 bases between. This CDR3 is 12 amino acids long. The CDR3 DNA sequence: TGTGCCAGCAGTCCGGAATCGACTGAAGCTTTCTTT. Translating gives CASSPESTEAFF.

This clonotype was seen a few times. V and J are TRBV20-1 and TRBJ2-1, with 10 bases fitting TRBD2. The CDR3 consists of 16 residues. V dropped 0 bases and J dropped 4; count of bases not matched to a gene: 6. CDR1 is DFQATT and CDR2 is SNEGSKA in the germline V gene (reference sequence). In nucleotides, the CDR3 is TGCAGTGCTAGAGAAGGGCCTAGCGGGAGTTACAATGAGCAGTTCTTC. Its translation: CSAREGPSGSYNEQFF.

This clonotype was seen a few times. V usage is TRBV3-1 and J usage is TRBJ1-2; D is undetermined. V lost 1 base, J lost 3 bases, and 15 bases lay in between. The CDR3 consists of 16 residues. CDR1 and CDR2 (germline): LGHDT, YNNKEL (reference sequence). CDR3 nucleotides: TGTGCCAGCAGCCAAGTTCGAGGAGGGTCCTACTATGGCTACACCTTC. Translating it yields CASSQVRGGSYYGYTF.

This clonotype has a count of ten or more. V usage is TRBV10-1 and J usage is TRBJ2-3, with 8 bases matching TRBD2. Trimming cost V 3 bases and J 3 bases; bases outside gene matches: 11. In germline, CDR1 is WNHNN, CDR2 SYGVQD (reference sequence). The CDR3 runs to 17 residues. The CDR3 DNA follows: TGCGCCAGCAGTGATCGGGCGGGAGGCCCTTTTACAGATACGCAGTATTTT. This sequence encodes CASSDRAGGPFTDTQYF.

This clonotype was found many times. The chain combines TRBV27 with TRBJ2-7, with 10 bases fitting TRBD1. The CDR3 sequence is 13 residues long. V shed 6 bases, J shed 4 bases, and the junction held 3 bases outside the gene matches. Germline CDR1 reads MNHEY; CDR2 reads SMNVEV (reference sequence). The CDR3, as DNA: TGTGCCAGCAGGGGACAGGGGTTATACGAGCAGTACTTC. Protein: CASRGQGLYEQYF.